These 29 T cell receptor beta chains came from one sample sequenced in a study of cytomegalovirus exposure and HLA in healthy donors. Primers: 60 Vbeta forward and 13 Jbeta reverse. Using immunoSEQ multiplex PCR, the repertoire was profiled, and TCRdb retains in-frame clones only, with some absent. This sample's table reports tens of thousands of clones. The source material was PBMCs. The receptors were gathered from a man aged 50 to 60 in good health and CMV-seronegative.

The chain carries TRBV4-2 and TRBJ2-6, with D perhaps TRBD2 (5 bases). The CDR3 spans 17 residues. V was clipped by 4 bases and J by 0 bases, with 13 bases between them. Germline V CDR1 and CDR2: LGHNA, YNFKEQ. CDR3 in DNA: TGTGCCAGCAGCCCCTCCGAGGCGGGCTCTGGGGCCAACGTCCTGACTTTC. It yields the protein CASSPSEAGSGANVLTF.

As for this clone: The sample holds other DNA sequences that translate to the same CDR3. J is TRBJ1-2 and V is TRBV7-9, with 8 bases that match TRBD1. V dropped 3 bases and J dropped 3; count of bases not matched to a gene: 3. Germline-derived CDR1 and CDR2 are SEHNR and FQNEAQ (reference sequence). The CDR3 is 14 amino acids. DNA of the CDR3: TGTGCCAGCAGCTTCGGACAGGGCGACTATGGCTACACCTTC. Protein sequence: CASSFGQGDYGYTF. Supplemented by reference TRBV7-9 and TRBJ1-2, the full variable domain reads DTGVSQNPRHKITKRGQNVTFRCDPISEHNRLYWYRQTLGQGPEFLTYFQNEAQLEKSRLLSDRFSAERPKGSFSTLEIQRTEQGDSAMYLCASSFGQGDYGYTFGSGTRLTVV.

V is TRBV29-1 and J is TRBJ2-7, with D perhaps matching TRBD1 (5 bases). Deletions cut 0 bases from V and 12 bases from J, with 15 bases between. The CDR3 covers 12 residues. Germline V gene lookup returns CDR1 SQVTM and CDR2 ANQGSEA. The DNA of the CDR3 is TGCAGCGTTGAAGAACCGCGACAGATGAGGTACTTC. Protein: CSVEEPRQMRYF.

The chain links TRBV18 to TRBJ1-5; D not resolved. Germline V gives CDR1 KGHSH, CDR2 LQKENI. The V end lost 6 bases, the J end lost 4 bases, and 22 bases lay between the germline ends. This CDR3 region has 17 residues. As DNA, the CDR3 is TGTGCCAGCTCCCCTTACCCCGGGGTGGTAGGGAATCAGCCCCAGCATTTT. Its protein is CASSPYPGVVGNQPQHF.

The genes are TRBV7-3 and TRBJ2-1; the match to TRBD1 covers 7 bases. V lost 1 base, J lost 10 bases, and 13 bases stayed unmatched. The length of the CDR3 is 16 residues. The germline V gene has CDR1 SGHTA and CDR2 FQGTGA. This CDR3 reads CASSLSSGGRTLEQFF. The CDR3 nucleotides are TGTGCCAGCAGCTTAAGTTCAGGGGGAAGGACACTAGAGCAGTTCTTC. The full variable domain, rest sourced from reference TRBV7-3 and TRBJ2-1, is GAGVSQTPSNKVTEKGKYVELRCDPISGHTALYWYRQSLGQGPEFLIYFQGTGAADDSGLPNDRFFAVRPEGSVSTLKIQRTERGDSAVYLCASSLSSGGRTLEQFFGPGTRLTVL.

The chain employs TRBV30 and TRBJ1-2; no firm D call. The V gene's germline CDR1 is GTSNPN and CDR2 SVGIG (reference sequence). V gave up 2 bases and J gave up 2 bases, with 3 bases separating them. The length of the CDR3 is 11 residues. The CDR3 region has the DNA TGTGCCTGGAGTCTGAACTATGGCTACACCTTC. The encoded protein is CAWSLNYGYTF.

The rearrangement joins TRBV4-1 to TRBJ2-4, with TRBD2 matching over 10 bases. The CDR3 sequence is 14 residues long. Germline-derived CDR1 and CDR2 are MGHRA and YSYEKL. V dropped 8 bases and J dropped 8; count of bases not matched to a gene: 9. This CDR3 is CASRTSGPVDIQYF. Here the CDR3 DNA reads TGCGCCAGCCGGACTAGCGGTCCCGTGGACATTCAGTACTTC.

DNA for the CDR3: TGTGCCAGCAAGGGGCACGATCAGCCCCAGCATTTT. This sequence encodes CASKGHDQPQHF. The rearrangement joins TRBV6-5 to TRBJ1-5; maybe TRBD1 (5 bases). The CDR3 totals 12 residues. Germline V CDR1 and CDR2: MNHEY, SVGAGI. Trimming stripped 7 bases from V and 5 bases from J, with 9 bases between.

The chain carries TRBV6-6 and TRBJ2-5; the match to TRBD1 covers 7 bases. Germline trimming cut 6 bases from V and 5 bases from J; bases unmatched to any gene: 12. Germline V gives CDR1 MNHNY, CDR2 SVGAGI (reference sequence). This CDR3 contains 15 residues. DNA of the CDR3: TGTGCCAGCAGGTACCCCCTTGACAGGGTTGAGACCCAGTACTTC. Protein sequence: CASRYPLDRVETQYF.

The rearrangement uses TRBV6-6 and TRBJ1-4; D uncertain. Germline lookup yields CDR1 MNHNY and CDR2 SVGAGI (reference sequence). The CDR3 loop spans 16 amino acids. Between the trimmed V and J ends, which lost 8 bases and 0 bases, there was a span of 16 bases. CDR3: CASSQPDGATNEKLFF. Written as DNA, the CDR3 is TGTGCCAGCTCTCAACCCGACGGGGCAACTAATGAAAAACTGTTTTTT.

This chain joins TRBV2 and TRBJ2-2; tentative D call: TRBD1 (6 bases). CDR3 length equals 15 residues. Germline V gene sequence: CDR1 SNHLY, CDR2 FYNNEI. The CDR3 DNA reads as TGTGCTAGGGGACCGGGACACACGAACACCGGGGAGCTGTTTTTT. It specifies CARGPGHTNTGELFF.

The V gene is TRBV9, the J gene TRBJ1-2, with D unclear. The V end was cut by 3 bases, the J end by 0 bases, with 9 bases between. There are 14 residues in the CDR3. The germline V gene encodes CDR1 SGDLS and CDR2 YYNGEE. The CDR3 protein is CASSAPGTNYGYTF. Written as DNA, the CDR3 is TGTGCCAGCAGCGCTCCCGGGACTAACTATGGCTACACCTTC.

V and J are TRBV28 and TRBJ2-5; D is possibly TRBD1 (5 bases). The J call may not be correct, given that the DNA end is closer to TRBJ2-7. This CDR3 comprises 15 residues. Germline V gene data show CDR1 as MDHEN and CDR2 as SYDVKM. The DNA for the CDR3 is TGTGCCAGCAGTTTCAATGTAGACAGCAAATACGAGCAGTACTTC. This codes for CASSFNVDSKYEQYF.

The chain carries TRBV7-2 and TRBJ2-7; 9 bases are shared with TRBD1. The ends lost 3 bases at V and 3 bases at J; junction bases unmatched: 3. CDR1 and CDR2 (germline): SGHTA, FQGNSA. This CDR3 has 14 amino acids. This CDR3 reads CASSLDRGGYEQYF. CDR3 bases: TGTGCCAGCAGCTTGGACAGGGGCGGCTACGAGCAGTACTTC.

The chain has TRBV4-2 and TRBJ2-1; 14 nucleotides agree with TRBD2. The J segment lost 6 bases and the V segment lost 4 bases, leaving 5 bases of the junction unmatched. Germline V CDR1 and CDR2: LGHNA, YNFKEQ. The CDR3 runs 16 residues. This CDR3 reads CASSRSGLAGGNEQFF. In nucleotides, the CDR3 is TGTGCCAGCAGCCGCTCCGGACTAGCGGGGGGCAATGAGCAGTTCTTC.

The chain's CDR3 is CASSGTTGSNEQYF. CDR3 nucleotides: TGTGCCAGCAGCGGGACGACAGGGTCCAACGAGCAGTACTTC. The V and J genes are TRBV9 and TRBJ2-7; 7 bases agree with TRBD1. CDR3 length equals 14 residues. From germline, CDR1 is SGDLS and CDR2 YYNGEE. V was pared by 3 bases and J by 5 bases, with 8 bases of the junction left unmatched.

The chain recombines TRBV6-5 with TRBJ1-2; the D gene is possibly TRBD1 (5 bases). Germline V gives CDR1 MNHEY, CDR2 SVGAGI. The length of the CDR3 is 15 residues. Trimming pared 0 bases from V and 3 bases from J, leaving 11 bases between. CDR3 protein: CASSYSLGGHYGYTF. The CDR3 bases are TGTGCCAGCAGTTACTCTCTGGGGGGTCACTATGGCTACACCTTC.

The rearrangement joins TRBV4-1 to TRBJ1-5; possibly TRBD1 for D (6 bases). CDR3 length equals 16 residues. V lost 4 bases and J lost 3, with 16 bases in between. Germline V CDR1 and CDR2: MGHRA, YSYEKL. CDR3 amino acids: CASSRVARTDNQPQHF. The CDR3 nucleotides read TGCGCCAGCAGCCGCGTCGCGAGGACAGACAATCAGCCCCAGCATTTT.

The chain employs TRBV11-2 and TRBJ2-7, with 9 bases aligning to TRBD1. The CDR3 has 16 amino acids. Trimming cost V 0 bases and J 4 bases; bases outside gene matches: 7. Germline V gene lookup returns CDR1 SGHAT and CDR2 FQNNGV. The CDR3: CASSLDITGGVYEQYF. The CDR3 coding sequence is TGTGCCAGCAGCTTAGATATAACAGGGGGCGTGTACGAGCAGTACTTC.

The chain carries TRBV28 and TRBJ1-2; D remains unclear. The CDR3 is made up of 15 amino acids. Trimming removed 7 bases at V and 2 bases at J, with 17 bases between. Germline CDR1 MDHEN, CDR2 SYDVKM. This chain's CDR3 is CASTGVGIGNYGYTF. The CDR3 region has the DNA TGTGCCAGCACCGGCGTCGGGATAGGGAACTATGGCTACACCTTC.

This rearrangement joins TRBV23-1 to TRBJ2-3; D gene unclear. TRBV23-1 counts as an open reading frame of uncertain function. CDR3 length equals 18 residues. Trimming removed 4 bases at V and 0 bases at J, with 20 bases between. CDR3 loop: CASSRTVIGSTSTDTQYF. CDR3 sequence (DNA): TGCGCCAGCAGTCGAACAGTAATAGGTTCTACTAGCACAGATACGCAGTATTTT.

The gene calls are TRBV4-2 and TRBJ2-5, with TRBD1 matching over 10 bases. The ends lost 1 base at V and 5 bases at J; junction bases unmatched: 7. The CDR3 spans 16 residues. Germline V gene lookup returns CDR1 LGHNA and CDR2 YNFKEQ. CDR3 sequence: CASSQAMRQGAETQYF. CDR3 in DNA: TGTGCCAGCAGCCAAGCGATGAGACAGGGGGCCGAGACCCAGTACTTC.

J is TRBJ2-7 and V is TRBV20-1; tentative D call: TRBD1 (6 bases). V was clipped by 6 bases and J by 6 bases, with 12 bases between them. The CDR3 spans 11 residues. The germline V gene has CDR1 DFQATT and CDR2 SNEGSKA (reference sequence). Written as DNA, the CDR3 is TGCAGTGCAAACCTAGGGGGCGAGCAGTACTTC. This codes for CSANLGGEQYF.

The J gene is TRBJ2-3, the V gene TRBV11-2; unclear D gene. Between the trimmed V and J ends, which lost 6 bases and 0 bases, there was a span of 22 bases. CDR1 and CDR2 from the germline V gene are SGHAT and FQNNGV. This CDR3 has 18 residues. This chain's CDR3 is CASSSRPVTASSTDTQYF. The CDR3 nucleotides read TGTGCCAGCAGTTCTCGTCCCGTGACTGCGTCTAGCACAGATACGCAGTATTTT.

The genes are TRBV28 and TRBJ1-1; a weak D match, TRBD1 (5 bases). The CDR3 runs 14 residues. The V end was cut by 4 bases, the J end by 1 base, with 10 bases between. Per the germline V gene, CDR1 is MDHEN and CDR2 is SYDVKM. For the CDR3, the DNA is TGTGCCAGCAGTTACATTCAGGGGAACACTGAAGCTTTCTTT. It yields the protein CASSYIQGNTEAFF.

V usage is TRBV14 and J usage is TRBJ2-7; D is perhaps TRBD1 (6 bases). CDR3 length: 16 residues. Deletions cut 3 bases from V and 2 bases from J, with 17 bases between. CDR1 and CDR2 from the germline V gene are SGHDN and FVKESK. The CDR3 sequence: CASSQPYRVAPYEQYF. As DNA, the CDR3 is TGTGCCAGCAGCCAGCCTTACAGGGTGGCACCCTACGAGCAGTACTTC.

V gene TRBV9 combines with J gene TRBJ2-2; 7 bases line up with TRBD2. With 0 bases clipped from V and 4 bases from J, the junction kept 6 bases outside the gene matches. The germline V gene has CDR1 SGDLS and CDR2 YYNGEE. The CDR3 has 16 residues. The CDR3 loop is CASSVAGRASTGELFF. For the CDR3, the DNA is TGTGCCAGCAGCGTAGCTGGGAGGGCTAGCACCGGGGAGCTGTTTTTT.

This sequence joins TRBV7-9 and TRBJ2-2; D gene uncertain. V lost 1 base and J lost 0, with 12 bases in between. The V gene's germline CDR1 is SEHNR and CDR2 FQNEAQ (reference sequence). The CDR3 consists of 17 residues. CDR3 amino acids: CASSLVSHGANTGELFF. For the CDR3, the DNA is TGTGCCAGCAGCTTAGTATCCCACGGAGCGAACACCGGGGAGCTGTTTTTT.

CDR3 in amino acids: CASSRTGTSQETQYF. The CDR3 nucleotides read TGTGCCAGTAGTCGTACCGGGACATCTCAAGAGACCCAGTACTTC. This chain connects TRBV19 to TRBJ2-5, with TRBD1 as a possible D gene (6 bases). Per the germline V gene, CDR1 is LNHDA and CDR2 is SQIVND (reference sequence). The CDR3 contains 15 residues. V dropped 5 bases and J dropped 2 bases, with 15 bases sitting between them.